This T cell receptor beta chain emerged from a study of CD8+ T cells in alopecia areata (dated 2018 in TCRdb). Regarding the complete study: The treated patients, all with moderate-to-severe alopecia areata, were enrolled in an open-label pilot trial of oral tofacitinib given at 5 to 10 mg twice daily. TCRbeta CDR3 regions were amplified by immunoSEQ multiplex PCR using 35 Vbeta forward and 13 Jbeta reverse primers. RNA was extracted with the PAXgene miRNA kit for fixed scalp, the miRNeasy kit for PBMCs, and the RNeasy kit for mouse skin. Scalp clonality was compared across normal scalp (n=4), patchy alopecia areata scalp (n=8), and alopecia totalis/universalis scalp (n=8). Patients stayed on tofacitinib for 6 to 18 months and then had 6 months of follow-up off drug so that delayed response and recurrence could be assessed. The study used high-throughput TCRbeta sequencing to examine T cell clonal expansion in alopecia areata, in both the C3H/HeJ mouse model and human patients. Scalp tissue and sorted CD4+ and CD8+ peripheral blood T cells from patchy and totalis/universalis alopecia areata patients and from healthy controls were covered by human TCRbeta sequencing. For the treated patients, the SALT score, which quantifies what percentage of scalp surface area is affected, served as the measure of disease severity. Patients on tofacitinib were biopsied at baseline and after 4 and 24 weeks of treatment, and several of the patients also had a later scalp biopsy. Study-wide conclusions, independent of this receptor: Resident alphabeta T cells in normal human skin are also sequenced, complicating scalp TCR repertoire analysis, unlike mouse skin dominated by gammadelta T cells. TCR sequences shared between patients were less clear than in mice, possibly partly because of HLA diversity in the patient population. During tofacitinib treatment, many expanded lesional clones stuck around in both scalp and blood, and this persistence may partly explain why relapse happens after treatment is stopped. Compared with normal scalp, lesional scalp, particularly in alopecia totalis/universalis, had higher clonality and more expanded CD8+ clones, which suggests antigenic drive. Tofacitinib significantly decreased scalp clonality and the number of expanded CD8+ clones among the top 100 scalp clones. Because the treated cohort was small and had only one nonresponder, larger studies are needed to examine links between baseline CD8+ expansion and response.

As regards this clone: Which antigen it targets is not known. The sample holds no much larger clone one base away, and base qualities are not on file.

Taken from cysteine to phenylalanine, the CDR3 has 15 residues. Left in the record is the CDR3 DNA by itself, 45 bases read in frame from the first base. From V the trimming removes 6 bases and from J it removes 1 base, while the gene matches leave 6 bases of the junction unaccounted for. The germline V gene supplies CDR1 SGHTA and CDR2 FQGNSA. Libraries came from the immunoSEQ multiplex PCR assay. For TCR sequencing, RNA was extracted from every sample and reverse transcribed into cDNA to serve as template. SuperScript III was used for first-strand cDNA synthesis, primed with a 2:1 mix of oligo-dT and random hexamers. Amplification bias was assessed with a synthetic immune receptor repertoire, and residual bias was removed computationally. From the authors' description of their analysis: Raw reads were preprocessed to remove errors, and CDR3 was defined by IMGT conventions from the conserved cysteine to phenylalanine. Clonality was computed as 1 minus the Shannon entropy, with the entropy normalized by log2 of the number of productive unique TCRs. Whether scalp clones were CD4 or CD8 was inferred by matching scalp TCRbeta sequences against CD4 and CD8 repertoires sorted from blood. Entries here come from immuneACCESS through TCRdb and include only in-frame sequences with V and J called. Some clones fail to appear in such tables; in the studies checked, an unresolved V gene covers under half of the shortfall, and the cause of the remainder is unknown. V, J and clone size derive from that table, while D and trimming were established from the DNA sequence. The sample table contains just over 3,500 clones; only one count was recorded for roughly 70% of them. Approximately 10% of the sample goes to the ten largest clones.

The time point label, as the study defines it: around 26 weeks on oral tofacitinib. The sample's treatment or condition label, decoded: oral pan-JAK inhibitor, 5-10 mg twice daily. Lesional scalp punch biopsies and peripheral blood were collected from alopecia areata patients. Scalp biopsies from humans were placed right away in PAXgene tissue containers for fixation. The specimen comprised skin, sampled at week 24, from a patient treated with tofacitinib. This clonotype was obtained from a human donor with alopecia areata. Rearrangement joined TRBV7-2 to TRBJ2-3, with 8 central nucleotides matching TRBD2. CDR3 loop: CASRAGGGGTDTQYF. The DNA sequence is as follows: TGTGCCAGCAGGGCGGGGGGCGGAGGCACAGATACGCAGTATTTT.